The source of this T cell receptor beta chain is a study of cytomegalovirus exposure and HLA in healthy donors. Trimming cost V 2 bases and J 5 bases, with 9 bases left between them. CDR3 length equals 13 residues. Germline loops: CDR1 LGHNT, CDR2 FRNRAP. Primers: 60 Vbeta forward and 13 Jbeta reverse. Method: immunoSEQ multiplex PCR; TCRdb's copy keeps in-frame clones and lacks some. The data show roughly 230,000 clones, around 83% seen once. This clonotype was obtained from a girl aged 2-10 years in good health and CMV-seronegative. The sequenced material came from PBMCs. The rearrangement links TRBV12-5 to TRBJ1-1; D is unclear. The CDR3 is CASGLFSRTEAFF. The DNA for the CDR3 is TGTGCTAGTGGTTTGTTCTCCCGGACTGAAGCTTTCTTT. Full variable domain (outside the CDR3, taken from reference TRBV12-5 and TRBJ1-1): DARVTQTPRHKVTEMGQEVTMRCQPILGHNTVFWYRQTMMQGLELLAYFRNRAPLDDSGMPKDRFSAEMPDATLATLKIQPSEPRDSAVYFCASGLFSRTEAFFGQGTRLTVV.